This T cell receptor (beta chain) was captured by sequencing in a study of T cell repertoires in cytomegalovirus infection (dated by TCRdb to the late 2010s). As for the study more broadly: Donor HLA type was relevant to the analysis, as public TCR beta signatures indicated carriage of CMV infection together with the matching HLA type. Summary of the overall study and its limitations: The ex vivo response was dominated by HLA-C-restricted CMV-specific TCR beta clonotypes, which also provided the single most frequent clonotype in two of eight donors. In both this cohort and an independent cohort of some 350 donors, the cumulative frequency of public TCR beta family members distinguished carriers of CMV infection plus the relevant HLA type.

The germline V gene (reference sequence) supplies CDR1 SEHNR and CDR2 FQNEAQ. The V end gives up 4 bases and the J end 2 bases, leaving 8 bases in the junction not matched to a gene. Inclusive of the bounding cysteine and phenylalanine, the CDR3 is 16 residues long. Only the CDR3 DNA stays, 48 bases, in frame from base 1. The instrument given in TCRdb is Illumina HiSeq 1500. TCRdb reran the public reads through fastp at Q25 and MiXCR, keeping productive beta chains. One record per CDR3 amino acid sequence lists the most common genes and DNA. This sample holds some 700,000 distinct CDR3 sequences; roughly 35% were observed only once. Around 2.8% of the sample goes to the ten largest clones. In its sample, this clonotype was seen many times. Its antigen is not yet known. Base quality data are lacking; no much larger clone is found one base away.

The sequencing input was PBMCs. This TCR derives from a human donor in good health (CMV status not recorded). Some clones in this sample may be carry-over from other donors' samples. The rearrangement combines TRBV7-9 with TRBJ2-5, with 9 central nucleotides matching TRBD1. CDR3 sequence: CASSSYRGRGQETQYF. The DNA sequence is TGTGCCAGCAGCTCCTACAGGGGGCGAGGACAAGAGACCCAGTACTTC.